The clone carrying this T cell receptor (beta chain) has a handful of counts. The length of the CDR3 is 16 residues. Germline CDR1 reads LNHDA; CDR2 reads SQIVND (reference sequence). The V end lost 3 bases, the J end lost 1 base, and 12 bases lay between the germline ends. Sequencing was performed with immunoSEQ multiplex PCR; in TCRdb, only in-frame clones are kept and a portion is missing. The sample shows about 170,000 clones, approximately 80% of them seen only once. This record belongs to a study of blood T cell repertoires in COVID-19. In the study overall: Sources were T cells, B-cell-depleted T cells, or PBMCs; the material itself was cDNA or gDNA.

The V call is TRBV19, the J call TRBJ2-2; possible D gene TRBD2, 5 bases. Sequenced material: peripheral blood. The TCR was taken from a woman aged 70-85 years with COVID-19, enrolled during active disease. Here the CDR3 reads CASSIGGVQNTGELFF. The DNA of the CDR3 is TGTGCCAGTAGTATTGGAGGAGTACAGAACACCGGGGAGCTGTTTTTT.